Below are 22 T cell receptor beta chains sequenced from a single sample in a study of shared clonotypes between healthy human individuals. Assay: immunoSEQ multiplex PCR; the TCRdb copy retains only in-frame clones and omits some. Of more than 2 million clones listed, 90% to 96% were seen once; the top ten hold over 0.1%. Sequencing was done on a sample of naive CD4+ T cells sorted from blood. The subset: CD45RA+ positively selected. The receptors stem from a man between 18 and 35 years old in good health.

The chain is built from TRBV9 and TRBJ1-2, with TRBD1 as a possible D gene (5 bases). Germline V lookup: CDR1 SGDLS, CDR2 YYNGEE. This CDR3 is built from 14 residues. The germline V and J ends were trimmed by 3 bases and 4 bases, with 13 bases remaining between them. The CDR3 loop is CASSAIDRPYGYTF. CDR3 DNA sequence: TGTGCCAGCAGCGCCATAGACAGACCCTATGGCTACACCTTC.

This sequence joins TRBV10-3 and TRBJ1-3, with D tentatively TRBD1 (5 bases). V was pared by 0 bases and J by 4 bases, with 10 bases between. CDR1 and CDR2 from the germline V gene are ENHRY and SYGVKD. The CDR3 covers 15 residues. This CDR3 reads CAISESGAGGNTIYF. CDR3 nucleotide sequence: TGTGCCATCAGTGAGTCAGGGGCGGGAGGAAACACCATATATTTT.

The rearrangement joins TRBV9 to TRBJ1-1; D may be TRBD1 (6 bases). The germline CDR1 and CDR2 sequences are SGDLS and YYNGEE. The CDR3 has 15 amino acids. Trimming left V 4 bases short and J 1 base short, with 14 bases between. The CDR3 spells CASSTLGTSNTEAFF. CDR3 bases: TGTGCCAGCAGCACCCTCGGGACATCGAACACTGAAGCTTTCTTT.

This clone has a handful of counts. The rearrangement joins TRBV30 to TRBJ1-1, with TRBD1 matching over 7 bases. In germline, CDR1 is GTSNPN, CDR2 SVGIG (reference sequence). J was trimmed by 6 bases and V by 8 bases; bases with no gene match: 15. CDR3 length: 14 residues. The CDR3 spells CAERQGMFGAEAFF. CDR3 in DNA: TGTGCCGAGAGACAGGGTATGTTTGGGGCTGAAGCTTTCTTT.

The J gene is TRBJ2-2, the V gene TRBV9; D could derive from TRBD1 or TRBD2 (6 bases each). The V and J ends lost 4 bases and 0 bases respectively, with 13 bases between them. Germline V gene lookup returns CDR1 SGDLS and CDR2 YYNGEE. This CDR3 has 16 amino acids. CDR3 protein: CASSIGGTTNTGELFF. The CDR3 bases are TGTGCCAGCAGCATTGGGGGGACAACGAACACCGGGGAGCTGTTTTTT.

The V gene is TRBV7-9, the J gene TRBJ2-3; 8 bases match TRBD1. The CDR3 loop spans 18 amino acids. V lost 5 bases to trimming and J lost 0 bases; unmatched junction nucleotides: 13. Germline V gene data show CDR1 as SEHNR and CDR2 as FQNEAQ (reference sequence). The DNA of the CDR3 is TGTGCCAGCAGCCGACGACTCACGGACAGGGCTAGCACAGATACGCAGTATTTT. Translated, it gives CASSRRLTDRASTDTQYF.

The rearrangement joins TRBV5-6 to TRBJ1-1; D gene uncertain. Trimming cost V 1 base and J 2 bases, with 12 bases left between them. CDR3 length equals 15 residues. Germline CDR1 reads SGHDT; CDR2 reads YYEEEE. DNA for the CDR3: TGTGCCAGCAGCTTGAGAGCTAGGTCCAACACTGAAGCTTTCTTT. Translation gives CASSLRARSNTEAFF.

The chain couples TRBV7-9 to TRBJ2-7; D gene unclear. This CDR3 spans 15 amino acids. V lost 4 bases and J lost 0, with 13 bases in between. The germline CDR1 and CDR2 sequences are SEHNR and FQNEAQ (reference sequence). The CDR3 region has the DNA TGTGCCAGCAGCTCCTACGCATTGGGCTCCTACGAGCAGTACTTC. This codes for CASSSYALGSYEQYF.

J is TRBJ2-1 and V is TRBV18; the D call may be TRBD1 or TRBD2 (5 bases each). The germline CDR1 and CDR2 sequences are KGHSH and LQKENI. Trimming shortened V by 3 bases and J by 6 bases, and 15 bases separated the two germline ends. The CDR3 totals 15 residues. CDR3 nucleotide sequence: TGTGCCAGCTCACCCCCGGGACCAGGCGTCAATGAGCAGTTCTTC. It encodes CASSPPGPGVNEQFF.

The chain links TRBV27 to TRBJ1-6; unclear D gene. The CDR3 has 15 amino acids. Germline values: CDR1 MNHEY, CDR2 SMNVEV (reference sequence). The germline V and J ends were trimmed by 3 bases and 7 bases, with 13 bases remaining between them. DNA for the CDR3: TGTGCCAGCAGTTTCGGCCAGCAATACAATTCACCCCTCCACTTT. This encodes CASSFGQQYNSPLHF.

The CDR3 DNA follows: TGTGCCAGCAGTGAAGCGCTTGTGGCACTAGCGGGAGTAGAGACCCAGTACTTC. This translates into CASSEALVALAGVETQYF. The rearrangement uses TRBV2 and TRBJ2-5; 11 bases are a match to TRBD2. This CDR3 region has 18 residues. With 0 bases clipped from V and 4 bases from J, the junction kept 10 bases outside the gene matches. Germline lookup yields CDR1 SNHLY and CDR2 FYNNEI.

The chain employs TRBV7-2 and TRBJ1-3; D is possibly TRBD1 (5 bases). Trimming shortened V by 6 bases and J by 0 bases, and 12 bases separated the two germline ends. The CDR3 runs 15 residues. Germline CDR1 and CDR2: SGHTA and FQGNSA. The CDR3 loop reads CASSHGDFSGNTIYF. In nucleotides, the CDR3 is TGTGCCAGCAGTCACGGGGACTTCTCTGGAAACACCATATATTTT.

Details on this clone: Compared with germline, one end of the junction differs, possibly owing to a read error. Different DNA sequences within this sample yield the same CDR3. The chain links TRBV7-7 to TRBJ2-3, with 12 positions matching TRBD2. This CDR3 contains 16 residues. Per germline, CDR1 SSHAT and CDR2 FNYEAQ (reference sequence). CDR3 region: CASSPGLAGPTDTQYF. In nucleotides, the CDR3 is TGTGCTAGCAGCCCAGGACTAGCGGGGCCCACAGATACGCAGTATTTT.

The CDR3 loop reads CASSLVTPGLAGGEQFF. DNA of the CDR3: TGCGCCAGCAGCCTCGTTACCCCGGGACTAGCGGGAGGAGAGCAGTTCTTC. V is TRBV4-1 and J is TRBJ2-1; 15 bases map to TRBD2. V trimming: 4 bases; J trimming: 10 bases; junction bases outside the gene matches: 11. CDR3 length equals 17 residues. CDR1 is MGHRA, CDR2 YSYEKL, per germline.

As regards this clone: One end of the junction fails to match germline, which may point to a read error. The V gene is TRBV7-9, the J gene TRBJ1-4; unclear D gene. Germline V CDR1 and CDR2: SEHNR, FQNEAQ (reference sequence). The CDR3 covers 11 residues. CDR3 amino acids: CASSFREKLFF. The CDR3 DNA follows: TGTGCCAGCAGCTTCCGAGAAAAACTATTTTTT. The full variable domain, in which reference TRBV7-9 and TRBJ1-4 provide the parts outside the CDR3, is DTGVSQNPRHKITKRGQNVTFRCDPISEHNRLYWYRQTLGQGPEFLTYFQNEAQLEKSRLLSDRFSAERPKGSFSTLEIQRTEQGDSAMYLCASSFREKLFFGSGTQLSVL.

The chain has TRBV5-1 and TRBJ2-3; no clear D. The ends were cut back, 5 bases at V and 2 bases at J, with 9 bases in the middle. This CDR3 is 13 amino acids long. The germline CDR1 and CDR2 sequences are SGHRS and YFSETQ. In DNA form, the CDR3 reads TGCGCCAGCAGGGACGGAGTCACAGATACGCAGTATTTT. Its protein is CASRDGVTDTQYF.

The chain links TRBV16 to TRBJ2-7; 8 nucleotides match TRBD1. The CDR3 runs to 15 residues. CDR1 is KGHSY and CDR2 is FQNENV in the germline V gene. Trimming removed 4 bases from V and 6 bases from J; junction bases left unmatched: 11. The CDR3 region has the DNA TGTGCCAGCAGCCCCAAAGGGACAGGTAGTTCCGAGCAGTACTTC. Translating it yields CASSPKGTGSSEQYF.

J is TRBJ1-2 and V is TRBV15; the D is unclear. Trimming took off 0 bases at V and 4 bases at J, with 15 bases between the two ends. The CDR3 is made up of 16 amino acids. Germline-derived CDR1 and CDR2 are LNHNV and YYDKDF (reference sequence). The CDR3, as DNA: TGTGCCACCAGCAGAGATATGGTACAGCTCTTCTATGGCTACACCTTC. The encoded protein is CATSRDMVQLFYGYTF.

This clone was seen once. The J gene is TRBJ1-2, the V gene TRBV19; D is uncertain. The CDR3 loop spans 11 amino acids. The germline V and J ends were trimmed by 6 bases and 5 bases, with 7 bases remaining between them. Germline V lookup: CDR1 LNHDA, CDR2 SQIVND (reference sequence). The CDR3 nucleotides read TGTGCCAGTAGAACCCTTTATGGCTACACCTTC. Translating gives CASRTLYGYTF.

Details on this clone: The same CDR3 also results from other DNA sequences found in this sample. The V gene is TRBV5-1, the J gene TRBJ2-7; no clear D. The CDR3 is 13 residues long. V lost 0 bases to trimming and J lost 2 bases, with 6 bases between them. Per the germline V gene, CDR1 is SGHRS and CDR2 is YFSETQ. CDR3 DNA: TGCGCCAGCAGCTTGGCGAGCACCTACGAGCAGTACTTC. This encodes CASSLASTYEQYF.

V is TRBV29-1 and J is TRBJ2-7; possible D gene TRBD2, 6 bases. Trimming removed 0 bases at V and 3 bases at J, with 9 bases between. Germline-derived CDR1 and CDR2 are SQVTM and ANQGSEA. The CDR3 runs to 13 residues. The chain's CDR3 is CSVEEPRGYEQYF. Here the CDR3 DNA reads TGCAGCGTTGAAGAACCGCGGGGCTACGAGCAGTACTTC.

The rearrangement links TRBV18 to TRBJ2-7, with 8 nucleotides matching TRBD1. With V trimmed by 8 bases and J by 3 bases, 6 bases remained unmatched. Germline CDR1 reads KGHSH; CDR2 reads LQKENI. The CDR3 consists of 13 residues. In nucleotides, the CDR3 is TGTGCCAGCCGCCCGGGACAGGTCTACGAGCAGTACTTC. The encoded protein is CASRPGQVYEQYF.